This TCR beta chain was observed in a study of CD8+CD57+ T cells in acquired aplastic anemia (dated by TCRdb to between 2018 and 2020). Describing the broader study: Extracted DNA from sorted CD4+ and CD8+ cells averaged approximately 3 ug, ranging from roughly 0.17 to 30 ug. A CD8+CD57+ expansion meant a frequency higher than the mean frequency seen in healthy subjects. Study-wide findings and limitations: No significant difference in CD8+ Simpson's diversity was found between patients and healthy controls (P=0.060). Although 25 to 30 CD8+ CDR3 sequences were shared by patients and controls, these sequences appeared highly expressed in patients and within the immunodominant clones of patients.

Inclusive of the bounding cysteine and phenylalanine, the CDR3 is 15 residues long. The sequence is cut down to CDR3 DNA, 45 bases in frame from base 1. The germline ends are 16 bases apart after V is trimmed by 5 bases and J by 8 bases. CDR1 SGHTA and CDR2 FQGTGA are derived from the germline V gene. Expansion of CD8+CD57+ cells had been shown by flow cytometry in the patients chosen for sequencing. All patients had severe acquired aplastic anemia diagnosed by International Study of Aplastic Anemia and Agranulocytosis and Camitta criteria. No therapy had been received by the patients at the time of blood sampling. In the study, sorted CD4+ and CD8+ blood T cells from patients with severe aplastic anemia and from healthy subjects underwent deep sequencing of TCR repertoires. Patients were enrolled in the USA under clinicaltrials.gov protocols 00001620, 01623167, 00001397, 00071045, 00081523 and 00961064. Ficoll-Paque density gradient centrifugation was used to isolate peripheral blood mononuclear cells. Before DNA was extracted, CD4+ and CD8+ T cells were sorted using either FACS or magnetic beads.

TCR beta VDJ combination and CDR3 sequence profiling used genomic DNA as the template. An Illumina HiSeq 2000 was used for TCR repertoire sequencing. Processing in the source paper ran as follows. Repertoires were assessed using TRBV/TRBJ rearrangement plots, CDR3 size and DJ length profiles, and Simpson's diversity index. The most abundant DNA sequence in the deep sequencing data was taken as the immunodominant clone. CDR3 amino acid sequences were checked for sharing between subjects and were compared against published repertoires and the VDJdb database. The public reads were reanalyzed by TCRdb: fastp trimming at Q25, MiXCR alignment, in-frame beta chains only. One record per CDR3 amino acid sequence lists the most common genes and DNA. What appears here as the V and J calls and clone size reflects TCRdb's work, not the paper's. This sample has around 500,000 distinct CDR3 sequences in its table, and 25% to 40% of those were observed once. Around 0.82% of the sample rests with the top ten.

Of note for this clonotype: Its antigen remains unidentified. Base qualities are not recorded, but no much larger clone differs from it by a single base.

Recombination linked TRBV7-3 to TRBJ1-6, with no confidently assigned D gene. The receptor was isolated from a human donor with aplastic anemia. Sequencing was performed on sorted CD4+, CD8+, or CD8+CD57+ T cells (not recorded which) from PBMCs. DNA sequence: TGTGCCAGCAGCCCCACGACCGGAGGAGATTCACCCCTCCACTTT. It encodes CASSPTTGGDSPLHF.